One T cell receptor beta chain is described in this entry. Antigen: not known. This sample was included in a study of OX40 agonist ivuxolimab in advanced cancers. Study as a whole: The eligibility criteria allowed prior anti-PD-1, anti-PD-L1 or anti-CTLA-4 therapy, and around 40% had some. General observations from the study: At 0.1 to 3.0 mg/kg, CD4+ and CD8+ blood T cells expanded clonally by week 6.

Generated by immunoSEQ multiplex PCR, the TCRdb table keeps only in-frame clones and is missing some. The sample has under 75,000 clones; about 86% are singletons. Germline V lookup: CDR1 LNHDA, CDR2 SQIVND (reference sequence). Trimming cost V 5 bases and J 0 bases, with 11 bases left between them. The length of the CDR3 is 14 residues. Source: CD4+ or CD8+ T cells sorted from blood, taken in a trial of the OX40 agonist ivuxolimab. The receptor comes from an adult with an advanced solid tumor such as melanoma, head and neck, liver or kidney cancer. The rearrangement links TRBV19 to TRBJ2-7; no clear D. The CDR3 DNA sequence: TGTGCCAGTAGTCCCCAAAGAACCTCCTACGAGCAGTACTTC. It specifies CASSPQRTSYEQYF.